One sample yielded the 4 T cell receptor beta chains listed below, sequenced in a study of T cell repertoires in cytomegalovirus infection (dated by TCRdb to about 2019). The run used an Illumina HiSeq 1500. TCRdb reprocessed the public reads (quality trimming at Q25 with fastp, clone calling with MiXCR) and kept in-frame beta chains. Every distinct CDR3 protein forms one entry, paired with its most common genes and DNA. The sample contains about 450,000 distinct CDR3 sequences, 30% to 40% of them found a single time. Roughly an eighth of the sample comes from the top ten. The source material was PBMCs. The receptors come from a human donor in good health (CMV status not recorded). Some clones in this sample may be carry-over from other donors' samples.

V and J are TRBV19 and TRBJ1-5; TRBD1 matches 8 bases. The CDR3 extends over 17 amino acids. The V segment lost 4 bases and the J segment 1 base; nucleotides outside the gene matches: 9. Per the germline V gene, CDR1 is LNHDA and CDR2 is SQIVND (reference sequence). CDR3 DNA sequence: TGTGCCAGTAGTAGGCTAGGACAGGGTTCGAGCAATCAGCCCCAGCATTTT. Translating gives CASSRLGQGSSNQPQHF. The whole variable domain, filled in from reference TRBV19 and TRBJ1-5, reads DGGITQSPKYLFRKEGQNVTLSCEQNLNHDAMYWYRQDPGQGLRLIYYSQIVNDFQKGDIAEGYSVSREKKESFPLTVTSAQKNPTAFYLCASSRLGQGSSNQPQHFGDGTRLSIL.

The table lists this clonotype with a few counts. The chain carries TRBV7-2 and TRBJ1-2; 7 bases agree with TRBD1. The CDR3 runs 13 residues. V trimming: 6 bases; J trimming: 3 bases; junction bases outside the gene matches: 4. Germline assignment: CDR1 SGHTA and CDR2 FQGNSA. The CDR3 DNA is TGTGCCAGCAGAGGGGGCATAGACTATGGCTACACCTTC. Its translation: CASRGGIDYGYTF.

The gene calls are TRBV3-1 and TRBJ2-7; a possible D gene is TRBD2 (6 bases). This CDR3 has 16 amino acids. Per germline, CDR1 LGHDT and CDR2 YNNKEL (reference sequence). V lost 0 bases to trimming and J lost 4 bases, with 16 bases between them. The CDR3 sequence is CASSQDLGLAHYEQYF. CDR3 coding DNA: TGTGCCAGCAGCCAAGATCTGGGACTGGCGCATTACGAGCAGTACTTC.

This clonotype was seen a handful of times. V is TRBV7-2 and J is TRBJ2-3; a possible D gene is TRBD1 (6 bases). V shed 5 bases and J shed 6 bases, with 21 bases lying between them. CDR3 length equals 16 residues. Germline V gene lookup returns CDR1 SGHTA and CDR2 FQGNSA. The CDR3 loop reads CASSVQGQTYRDTQYF. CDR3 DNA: TGTGCCAGCAGCGTACAGGGACAAACTTATCGCGATACGCAGTATTTT.